The clone carrying this TCR beta chain was observed at least ten times. Time point defined: persistent/refractory GD, antithyroid drugs over 5 years with positive TRAb. Isolated PBMC RNA provided the starting material for the TCR library. Patients with Graves' disease were diagnosed by American Thyroid Association guidelines. The authors built TCR beta libraries using iRepertoire HTBI primers and Arm-PCR of CDR3 regions. Each CDR3 protein gets one entry after TCRdb re-called the multiplex PCR reads with MiXCR. The sample consists of roughly 450,000 distinct CDR3 sequences, 22% of them appearing once. This sample is part of a study of regulatory T cells in long-lasting Graves disease. The germline V gene has CDR1 DFQATT and CDR2 SNEGSKA (reference sequence). V dropped 7 bases and J dropped 6 bases, with 12 bases sitting between them. The CDR3 is made up of 11 amino acids.

The TCR sequence derives from a female donor with Graves disease. V usage is TRBV20-1 and J usage is TRBJ1-2, with a tentative D call TRBD1 (6 bases). Sequenced material: peripheral blood mononuclear cells (PBMCs), taken when the disease was refractory, from a patient treated with antithyroid drugs. The CDR3 region is CSVTGWNGYTF. The CDR3 nucleotides are TGCAGTGTAACAGGGTGGAATGGCTACACCTTC.